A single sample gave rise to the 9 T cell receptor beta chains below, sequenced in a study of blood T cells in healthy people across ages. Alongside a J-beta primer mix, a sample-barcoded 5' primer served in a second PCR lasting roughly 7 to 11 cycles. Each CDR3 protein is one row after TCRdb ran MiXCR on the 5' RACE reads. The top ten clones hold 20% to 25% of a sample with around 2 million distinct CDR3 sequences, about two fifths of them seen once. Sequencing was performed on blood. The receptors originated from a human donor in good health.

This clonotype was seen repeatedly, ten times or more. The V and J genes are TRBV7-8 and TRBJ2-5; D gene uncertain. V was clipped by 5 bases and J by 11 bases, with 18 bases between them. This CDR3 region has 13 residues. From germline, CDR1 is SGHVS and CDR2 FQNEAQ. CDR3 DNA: TGTGCCAGCAGCGATACTCCAGGAGTCAAGCAGTACTTC. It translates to CASSDTPGVKQYF.

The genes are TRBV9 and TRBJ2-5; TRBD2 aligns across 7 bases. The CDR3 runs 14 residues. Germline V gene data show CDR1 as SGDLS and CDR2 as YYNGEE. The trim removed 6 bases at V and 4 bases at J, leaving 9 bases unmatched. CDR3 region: CASTAGSGAETQYF. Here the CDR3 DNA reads TGTGCCAGCACCGCGGGGAGCGGGGCAGAGACCCAGTACTTC.

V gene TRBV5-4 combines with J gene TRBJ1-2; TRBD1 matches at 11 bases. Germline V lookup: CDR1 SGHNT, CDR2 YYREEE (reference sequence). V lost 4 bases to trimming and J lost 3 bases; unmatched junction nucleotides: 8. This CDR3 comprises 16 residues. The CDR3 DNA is TGTGCCAGCAGCCTCGGACAGGGGGCGGCGGACTATGGCTACACCTTC. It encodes CASSLGQGAADYGYTF.

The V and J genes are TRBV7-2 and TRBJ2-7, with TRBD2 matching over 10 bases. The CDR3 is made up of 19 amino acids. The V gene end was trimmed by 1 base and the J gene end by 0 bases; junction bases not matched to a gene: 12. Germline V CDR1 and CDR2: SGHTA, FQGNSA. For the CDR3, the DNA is TGTGCCAGCAGCTTAGTCATTGTTAGCGGGGGGAGAAGCTCCTACGAGCAGTACTTC. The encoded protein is CASSLVIVSGGRSSYEQYF.

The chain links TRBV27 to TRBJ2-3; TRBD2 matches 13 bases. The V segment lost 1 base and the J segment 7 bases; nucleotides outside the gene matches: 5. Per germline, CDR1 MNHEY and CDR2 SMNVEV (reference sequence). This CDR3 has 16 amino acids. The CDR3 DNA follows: TGTGCCAGCAGTTTATGGACTAGCGGGGGCCACTATACGCAGTATTTT. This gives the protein CASSLWTSGGHYTQYF.

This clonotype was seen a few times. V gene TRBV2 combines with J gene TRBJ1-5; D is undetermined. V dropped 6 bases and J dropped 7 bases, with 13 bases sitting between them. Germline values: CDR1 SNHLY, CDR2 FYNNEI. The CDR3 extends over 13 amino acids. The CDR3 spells CASRVEGSQPQHF. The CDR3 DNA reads TGTGCCAGCAGAGTCGAGGGTTCGCAGCCCCAGCATTTT.

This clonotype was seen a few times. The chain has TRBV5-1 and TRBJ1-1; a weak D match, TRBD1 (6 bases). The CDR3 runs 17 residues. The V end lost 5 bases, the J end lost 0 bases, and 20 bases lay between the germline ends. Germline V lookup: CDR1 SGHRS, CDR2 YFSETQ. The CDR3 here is CASRLTRGGPMNTEAFF. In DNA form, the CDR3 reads TGCGCCAGCAGGCTTACGAGGGGGGGCCCCATGAACACTGAAGCTTTCTTT.

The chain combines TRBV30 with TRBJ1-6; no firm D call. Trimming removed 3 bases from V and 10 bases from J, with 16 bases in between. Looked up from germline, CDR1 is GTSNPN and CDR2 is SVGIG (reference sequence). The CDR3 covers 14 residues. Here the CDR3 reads CAWSVVGSASPLHF. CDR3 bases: TGTGCCTGGAGCGTCGTCGGCAGTGCCTCACCCCTCCACTTT.

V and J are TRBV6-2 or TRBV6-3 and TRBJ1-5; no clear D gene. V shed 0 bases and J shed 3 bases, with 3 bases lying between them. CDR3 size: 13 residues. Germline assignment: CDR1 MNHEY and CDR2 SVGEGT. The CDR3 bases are TGTGCCAGCAGTTACTCACTCAATCAGCCCCAGCATTTT. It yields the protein CASSYSLNQPQHF.